Given below is one TCR beta chain in context. Its antigen remains unidentified. The sample originates from a study of OX40 agonist ivuxolimab in advanced cancers. Study background: It was ivuxolimab, an agonistic anti-OX40 (CD134) antibody, that patients were treated with.

Whole-study results and caveats: Expanded clones were, on average, more numerous in CD8+ T cells than in CD4+.

Sequencing used immunoSEQ multiplex PCR; TCRdb keeps in-frame clones, though not all of them. The sample lists 98,000 or so clones, roughly 89% seen once, with 0.3% to 0.4% in the top ten. This CDR3 comprises 15 residues. CDR1 is LNHDA and CDR2 is SQIVND in the germline V gene (reference sequence). V was cut by 5 bases and J by 6 bases, with 16 bases left in between. Source: CD4+ or CD8+ T cells sorted from blood, taken in a trial of the OX40 agonist ivuxolimab. V gene TRBV19 combines with J gene TRBJ2-2, with D possibly TRBD2 on 6 matching bases. The clonotype originates from an adult with an advanced solid tumor such as melanoma, head and neck, liver or kidney cancer. This chain's CDR3 is CASSADYRGAGELFF. The CDR3 coding sequence is TGTGCCAGTAGTGCGGACTACCGTGGAGCCGGGGAGCTGTTTTTT.